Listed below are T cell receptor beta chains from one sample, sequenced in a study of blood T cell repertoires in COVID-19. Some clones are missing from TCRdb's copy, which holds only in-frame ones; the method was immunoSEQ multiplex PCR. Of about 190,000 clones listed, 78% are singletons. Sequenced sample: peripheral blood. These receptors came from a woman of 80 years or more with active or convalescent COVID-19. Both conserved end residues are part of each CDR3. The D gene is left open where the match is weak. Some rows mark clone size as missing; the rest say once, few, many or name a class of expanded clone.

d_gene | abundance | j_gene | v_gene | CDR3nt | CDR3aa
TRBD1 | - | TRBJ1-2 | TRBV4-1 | TGCGCCAGCAGCCAAGAGGACAGGGGGGTCTATGGCTACACCTTC | CASSQEDRGVYGYTF
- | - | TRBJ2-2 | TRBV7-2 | TGTGCCAGCAGCTTATCGACAGGGAACACCGGGGAGCTGTTTTTT | CASSLSTGNTGELFF
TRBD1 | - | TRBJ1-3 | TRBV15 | TGTGCCACCAGCAGAGATGTCAGGGGGCGTAGAAACACCATATATTTT | CATSRDVRGRRNTIYF
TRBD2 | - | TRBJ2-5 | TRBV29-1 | TGCAGCGTTGTTCGGCTAGCGGGGATCAAAGAGACCCAGTACTTC | CSVVRLAGIKETQYF
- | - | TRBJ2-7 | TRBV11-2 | TGTGCCAGCAGCTTAGGGGGACTTAAGTACTTC | CASSLGGLKYF
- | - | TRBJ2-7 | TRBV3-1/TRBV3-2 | TGTGCCAGCAGCCGATGGCGGGACGAGCAGTACTTC | CASSRWRDEQYF
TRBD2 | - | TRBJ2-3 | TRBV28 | TGTGCCAGCAGGCTCTTAGCGGGGGCTGGAGATACGCAGTATTTT | CASRLLAGAGDTQYF
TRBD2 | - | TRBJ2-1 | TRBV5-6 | TGTGCCAGCAGCTTGGGCCTAGCGGAATACAATGAGCAGTTCTTC | CASSLGLAEYNEQFF
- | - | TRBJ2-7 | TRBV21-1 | TGTGCCAGCACCAAATACGGGACAGAGTACGAGCAGTACTTC | CASTKYGTEYEQYF
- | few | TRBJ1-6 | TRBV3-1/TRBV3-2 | TGTGCCAGCAGCACGACGGGATACAGTTCACCCCTCCACTTT | CASSTTGYSSPLHF
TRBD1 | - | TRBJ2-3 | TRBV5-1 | TGCGCCAGCAGCTTGGGACAGGGGGCCGATACGCAGTATTTT | CASSLGQGADTQYF
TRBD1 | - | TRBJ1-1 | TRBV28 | TGTGCCAGCAGTTCCCAGGGGGCAAGGAACACTGAAGCTTTCTTT | CASSSQGARNTEAFF
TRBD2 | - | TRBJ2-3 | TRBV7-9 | TGTGCCAGCAGCTTAAGTCGCGGGGGGGCCTGGGATACGCAGTATTTT | CASSLSRGGAWDTQYF
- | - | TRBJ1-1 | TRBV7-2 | TGTGCCAGCAGCTTTACAATGAACACTGAAGCTTTCTTT | CASSFTMNTEAFF
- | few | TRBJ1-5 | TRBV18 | TGTGCCAGCTCACCATGGGCAGGGGATAGCAATCAGCCCCAGCATTTT | CASSPWAGDSNQPQHF
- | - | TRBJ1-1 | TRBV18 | TGTGCCAGCTCAGCGGGGGCTGAAGCTTTCTTT | CASSAGAEAFF
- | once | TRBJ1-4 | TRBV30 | TGTGCCTGGGGACGTACTAATGAAAAACTGTTTTTT | CAWGRTNEKLFF
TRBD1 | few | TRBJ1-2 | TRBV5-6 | TGTGCCAGCAGCCCGTCAGGACAGGGACGAGGCGGCTACACCTTC | CASSPSGQGRGGYTF
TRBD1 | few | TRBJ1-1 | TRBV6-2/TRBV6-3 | TGTGCCAGCAGCCCTCAGAAGGGGGCGACAATCACTGAAGCTTTCTTT | CASSPQKGATITEAFF
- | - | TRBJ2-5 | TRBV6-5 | TGTGCCGGGCAATTGGGGGGAAACGGACAAGAGACCCAGTACTTC | CAGQLGGNGQETQYF
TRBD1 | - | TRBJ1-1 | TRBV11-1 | TGTGCCAGCAGCTCGGGACAGAGCATGAACACTGAAGCTTTCTTT | CASSSGQSMNTEAFF
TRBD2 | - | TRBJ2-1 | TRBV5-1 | TGCGCCAGCAGCTTGGCCGCCAGCGGGAAAAAAGAGCAGTTCTTC | CASSLAASGKKEQFF
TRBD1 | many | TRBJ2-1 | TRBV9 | TGTGCCAGCAGCGCCGTCCCGGGACAGGGTTTATCCAATGAGCAGTTCTTC | CASSAVPGQGLSNEQFF
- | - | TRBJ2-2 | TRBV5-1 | TGCGCCAGCAGCATACTAGAATCCGGGGAGCTGTTTTTT | CASSILESGELFF
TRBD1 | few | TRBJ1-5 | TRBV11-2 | TGTGCCAGCAGCCTTCAGGGGGGAGGGCCCCAGCATTTT | CASSLQGGGPQHF
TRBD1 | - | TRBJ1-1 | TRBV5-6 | TGTGCCAGCAGCCAACAGGGGACTGAAGCTTTCTTT | CASSQQGTEAFF
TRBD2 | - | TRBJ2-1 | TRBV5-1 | TGCGCCAGCAGCTTGGAGGTGGCTAGCGGGGGGGCCGTCTATGAGCAGTTCTTC | CASSLEVASGGAVYEQFF
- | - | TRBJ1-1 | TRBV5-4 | TGTGCCAGCAGCTTGGGTCCTTCGACAGGCATGAACACTGAAGCTTTCTTT | CASSLGPSTGMNTEAFF
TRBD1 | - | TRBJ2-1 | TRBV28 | TGTGCCAGCAGTCGTCGGACAGGGAACTACAATGAGCAGTTCTTC | CASSRRTGNYNEQFF
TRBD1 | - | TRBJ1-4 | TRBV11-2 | TGTGCCAGCAGCTTCCCGGACAGGGCTAATGAAAAACTGTTTTTT | CASSFPDRANEKLFF
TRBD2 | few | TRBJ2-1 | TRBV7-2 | TGTGCCAGCAGTAAGCTTCGGGGGGGGCTAAATGAGCAGTTCTTC | CASSKLRGGLNEQFF
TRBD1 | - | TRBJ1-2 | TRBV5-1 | TGCGCCAGCAGCTTAACTATGCAGGGGGCCTGGGGCTACACCTTC | CASSLTMQGAWGYTF
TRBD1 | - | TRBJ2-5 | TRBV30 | TGTGCCTGGAGAGGCCGGACAGGGAAGTACCAAGAGACCCAGTACTTC | CAWRGRTGKYQETQYF
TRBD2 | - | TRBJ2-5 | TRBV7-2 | TGTGCCAGCAGCTTATGGGCTAGCGGGGGCCCTCCGTACCAAGAGACCCAGTACTTC | CASSLWASGGPPYQETQYF
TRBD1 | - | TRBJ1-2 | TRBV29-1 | TGCAGCGTTACCGGGACAGGGAATGGCTACACCTTC | CSVTGTGNGYTF
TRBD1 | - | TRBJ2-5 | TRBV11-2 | TGTGCCAGCAGCGCCACAGGGGCGACTATCTTCCAAGAGACCCAGTACTTC | CASSATGATIFQETQYF
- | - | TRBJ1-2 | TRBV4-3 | TGCGCCAGCAGCCAAGAACAATGGGCAGACTACACCTTC | CASSQEQWADYTF
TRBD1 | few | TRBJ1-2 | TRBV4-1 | TGCGCCAGCAGCCCGCGGACAGGGTCCTCCTATGGCTACACCTTC | CASSPRTGSSYGYTF
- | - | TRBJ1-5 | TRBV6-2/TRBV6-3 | TGTGCCAGCAGTTACTCGATCGGGAGTTTTGGCCAACCCCAGCATTTT | CASSYSIGSFGQPQHF
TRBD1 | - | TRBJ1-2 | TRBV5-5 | TGTGCCAGCAGCCCGGGGACAGGGGGTTATGGCTACACCTTC | CASSPGTGGYGYTF
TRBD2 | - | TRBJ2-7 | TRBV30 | TGTGCCTGGAGTTCATCCTCAGCGGGGGGGAGTACCAAGCAGTACTTC | CAWSSSSAGGSTKQYF
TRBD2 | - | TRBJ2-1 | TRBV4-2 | TGTGCCAGCAGCCAAGCGGCTAGCGGTGTCTACAATGAGCAGTTCTTC | CASSQAASGVYNEQFF
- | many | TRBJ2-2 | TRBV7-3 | TGTGCCAGCAGCCTCCAGGCGCCGACACTCACCGGGGAGCTGTTTTTT | CASSLQAPTLTGELFF
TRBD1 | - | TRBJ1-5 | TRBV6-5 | TGTGCCAGCAGACGACAGGGGGCAGGTCAGCCCCAGCATTTT | CASRRQGAGQPQHF
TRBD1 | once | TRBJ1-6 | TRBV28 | TGTGCCAGCAGTTTATCCGGACAGGGCATCGCATCCCTCCACTTT | CASSLSGQGIASLHF
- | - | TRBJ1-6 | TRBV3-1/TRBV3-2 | TGTGCCAGCAGCCAACAAACAGGGATAAATAATTCACCCCTCCACTTT | CASSQQTGINNSPLHF
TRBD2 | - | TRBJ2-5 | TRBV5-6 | TGTGCCAGCAGCTTACGGGGACTAGCGGGGGGAGAGACCCAGTACTTC | CASSLRGLAGGETQYF
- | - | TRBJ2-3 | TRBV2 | TGTGCCAGCAGTATATACCGGGGAGGCACAGATACGCAGTATTTT | CASSIYRGGTDTQYF
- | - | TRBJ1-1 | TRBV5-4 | TGTGCCAGCAGCATGGACAGTCGGAACACTGAAGCTTTCTTT | CASSMDSRNTEAFF
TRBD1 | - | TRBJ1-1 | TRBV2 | TGTGCCAGCAGACCGGACGGGACAGGCATCACTGAAGCTTTCTTT | CASRPDGTGITEAFF
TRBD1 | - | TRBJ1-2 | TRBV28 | TGTGCCAGCTCTGTAGGGGGCGCATACCCCCCGGGGGGCTACACCTTC | CASSVGGAYPPGGYTF
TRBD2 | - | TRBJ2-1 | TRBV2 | TGTGCCAGCAGTGGGCAGCGGGGGACCTACAATGAGCAGTTCTTC | CASSGQRGTYNEQFF
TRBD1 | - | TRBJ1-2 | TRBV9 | TGTGCCAGCAGCTTACAGACCGGGACAGGGGGGTTCCTCTATGGCTACACCTTC | CASSLQTGTGGFLYGYTF
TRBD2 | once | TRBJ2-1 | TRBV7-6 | TGTGCCAGCAGCCAGCTAGCGGGGGCCTTCAATGAGCAGTTCTTC | CASSQLAGAFNEQFF
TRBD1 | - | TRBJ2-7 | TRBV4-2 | TGTGCCAGCAGCCAAGAACCGGGACAGGCCGGCTACGAGCAGTACTTC | CASSQEPGQAGYEQYF
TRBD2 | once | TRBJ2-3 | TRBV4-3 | TGCGCCAGCAGCCAAGATCTAGCGGGGGTTTCGGATACGCAGTATTTT | CASSQDLAGVSDTQYF
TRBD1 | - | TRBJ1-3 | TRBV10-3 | TGTGCCATCTCAGGGGGCTCTGGAAACACCATATATTTT | CAISGGSGNTIYF
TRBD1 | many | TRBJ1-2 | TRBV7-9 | TGTGCCAGCAGCTCCAGCCGACAGGGGAACCTCTATGGCTACACCTTC | CASSSSRQGNLYGYTF
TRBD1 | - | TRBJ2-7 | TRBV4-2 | TGTGCCAGCAGCCAAGGAGCAGGGGGCTACGAGCAGTACTTC | CASSQGAGGYEQYF
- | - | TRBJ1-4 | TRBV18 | TGTGCCAGCTCACCACGGGCACAGGGCGCAACTAATGAAAAACTGTTTTTT | CASSPRAQGATNEKLFF